This T cell receptor (beta chain) was sequenced for a study of cytomegalovirus exposure and HLA in healthy donors (TCRdb year 2017). Regarding the study in general: An earlier analysis of fewer than 750 of the donors reported around 280 Gb of sequence data and around 110 million unique TCR beta sequences obtained from roughly 180 million T cells. A later analysis re-examined previously published TCR beta repertoires from more than 600 donors and added high-resolution HLA genotyping to investigate patterns of TCR occurrence. In an earlier analysis of 587 of the donors, high-throughput TCR beta sequencing was used to judge whether each TCR beta V gene segment behaved as functional or pseudogenic. A later genetic analysis used genome-wide SNP genotypes for about three fifths of the 666 donors, treating that subset as a discovery cohort. An early release that covered roughly 600 HLA-typed donors contained around 300 gigabases of sequencing data and 75 million to 100 million unique TCR sequences. Class I and class II HLA loci were covered by the typing at four-digit resolution. Typing coverage differed by locus: A, B, C, DRB1 and DQB1 were typed in about 629-640 donors, DQA1 in about 510, DPA1 in around 600, and DPB1 in 400 to 480. Every repertoire in the discovery cohort had been generated on one and the same sequencing platform. Of the 300 to 500 genotyped donors, more than 75% were placed in the genetic ancestry cluster associated with self-reported Caucasian donors. Several DR-DQ haplotypes were handled as single units for association and clustering because linkage in the cohort was strong. The study profiled the T cell repertoires of 550 to 700 subjects by immunosequencing and related them to cytomegalovirus serostatus. The study aimed to test whether signatures of past pathogen exposure could be identified by cataloging public T cell receptors. To predict cytomegalovirus infection status, the study combined high-throughput TCR immunosequencing, statistical association of individual TCRs with disease status, and machine learning. Donor age, sex, ethnicity and CMV serostatus were compiled together with the repertoire data. Among a few hundred genotyped donors of the cohort, an average of around 240,000 unique TCR beta nucleotide sequences were sequenced per donor, roughly a sixth of them non-productive. In the later analysis, no new phenotypic data were used to find candidate immune exposures; instead, reliance was placed on TCR beta sequences and their occurrence across donors. A separate validation cohort of roughly 130 different subjects was used in addition to the roughly 620-subject first cohort.

Concerning this clone: The specificity of this receptor is unknown. No much larger clone exists at a distance of one base, and base qualities are not known.

General findings and caveats noted by the study authors: According to a later analysis, most CMV-associated TCR beta chains appeared to be HLA-restricted, and the HLA associations seemed to be driven largely by CMV exposure. While some public TCRs were present in many individuals, most TCR sequences turned up only very rarely across donors. In a later analysis, the rate of TCR association differed among HLA loci, with DRB1 alleles having the most associated TCRs and HLA-C alleles having the fewest. Three of the identified cytomegalovirus-associated TCR beta chains were confirmed in vitro to be specific for cytomegalovirus antigens. Because some donors lacked HLA typing at each locus, the association tests relied only on the typed subset. A later genetic analysis reported fewer N-insertions in productive TCRs among donors in an Asian-associated ancestry cluster than the roughly 620-donor mean. For the cohort, immune exposure information was limited to CMV serostatus. A further reported finding was that TCR beta sequences accurately predicted the HLA-A and HLA-B alleles for most subjects in the first cohort. V-gene and J-gene trimming of TCR beta chains was associated with a missense DCLRE1C variant in a later genetic analysis, and the association was replicated in an independent cohort. Some IMGT-functional V segments, including TRBV6-2 and TRBV6-3, could not be told apart with the 87-base-pair reads, so those segments were excluded. In a later analysis, HLA-associated TCR beta chains showed more clonal expansion and lower generation probabilities than non-associated chains that were equally common. Roughly uniform sequencing depth across donors was assumed in presence/absence analyses, although this assumption may not hold. In the study, roughly 160 TCR beta chains were listed as associated with cytomegalovirus. Correlated functional status among segregating V segments might be attributable to linkage disequilibrium, but an unknown experimental factor could not be ruled out. A later analysis reported that several top co-occurrence clusters appeared linked to parvovirus B19, influenza, CMV and Epstein-Barr virus. Specific HLA alleles were associated with 15,000 to 20,000 TCR beta sequences at a false discovery rate of 0.05 in a later analysis. When HLA alleles, especially DR and DQ, strongly co-occurred, attributing TCR associations to individual alleles was difficult. A cluster of highly shared sequence variants was judged likely to represent a technical artifact of the sequencing pipeline. This cohort had only TCR beta chains sequenced, and the lack of alpha or paired-chain data limited which features could be detected. In an earlier analysis of several hundred of the donors, most TCR beta V segments were observed in productive rearrangements about 87% or about 30% of the time, broadly matching IMGT annotations. The classifier was reported to diagnose cytomegalovirus status with high specificity and sensitivity in both the original and validation cohorts. Because counts were too low, about 15 rarely observed V segments, including chromosome 9 orphons, were left out of the earlier analysis of 500 to 650 of the donors. It was suggested by the authors that the approach could potentially be generalized to other disease states and immunological phenotypes.

Taken from cysteine to phenylalanine, the CDR3 has 16 residues. Of the read, only the CDR3 DNA is kept; its 48 bases are in frame from base 1. V loses 1 base, J loses 1 base, and the germline ends lie 11 bases apart. CDR1 and CDR2, looked up from the germline V gene (reference sequence), are SEHNR and FQNEAQ. Library preparation used the immunoSEQ multiplex PCR assay. For the multiplex PCR, a mixture combining 60 forward primers for TCR Vbeta segments and 13 reverse primers for TCR Jbeta segments was used. The CDR3 region of rearranged TCR beta genes was amplified from genomic DNA with a multiplex PCR assay. The amplified TCR beta libraries were sequenced on the Illumina HiSeq System as 87-base-pair reads. On the authors' methods: A later analysis counted approximately 84 million unique TCR beta chains across the 700 or so repertoires, and some 11 million of these chains were shared by at least two donors. To remove PCR and sequencing errors, raw reads were error-corrected and collapsed into unique sequences using a nearest-neighbor algorithm that merged closely related sequences. Alignment of CDR3 sequences to IMGT reference sequences was used to assign V, D and J gene segments. Each retained sequence needed at least a six-nucleotide match to both a V gene segment and a J gene segment. Rearrangements were classified as productive when the CDR3 lacked stop codons and remained in frame with V and J, and all other rearrangements were classified as non-productive. CDR3 was defined according to IMGT convention as the region running from the second conserved V-encoded cysteine to the conserved J-encoded phenylalanine. Sequences without an unambiguous match to a single V gene segment were excluded from the earlier analysis of about 640 of the donors. In an earlier analysis of several hundred of the donors, V segments were called functional above 56.7% productive rearrangements and were called segregating when the between-donor standard deviation exceeded 5%. A statistical classification framework was developed to diagnose cytomegalovirus status using the catalog of TCR beta chain sequences. A later analysis assigned V and J genes by comparing TCR nucleotide sequences with IMGT/GENE-DB human TR gene sequences. In a later analysis, CDR3 sequences and most-parsimonious VDJ recombination scenarios were assigned using the TCRdist pipeline. In a later analysis, every TCR beta chain was defined by the combination of its CDR3 amino acid sequence and its V-gene family, and reads without a unique V-gene family were dropped. A later analysis removed several hundred highly shared, low-generation-probability nucleotide sequences to deal with suspected cross-contamination and a sequencing artifact. In a later analysis, a clonal expansion index was calculated for each public chain from normalized within-repertoire ranks of inferred template counts. In a later analysis, generation probabilities were computed with a VDJ recombination model fitted to out-of-frame rearrangements, and the resulting probabilities were checked against IGoR. In a later analysis, TCR-TCR, TCR-HLA and TCR-CMV co-occurrence was scored with hypergeometric tests, and a repertoire-size bias correction was applied to TCR pairs. In a later analysis, false discovery rates were estimated by permuting HLA or CMV assignments 20 times. In a later analysis, co-occurring TCRs were grouped with DBSCAN, and TCRdist sequence similarity was added when clustering was performed within HLA-allele-positive subsets. Repertoires with fewer than 30,000 or more than 120,000 public chains, plus five repertoires with anomalous nucleotide sharing, were excluded from co-occurrence clustering. TCRdb took this table from immuneACCESS and kept in-frame rearrangements with V and J called. Such tables lack part of the clones; where checked against another copy, unresolved V genes explain under half of the gap, and the rest is unexplained. For V, J and clone size, that table is used; D and trimming come from the DNA. Counted in this sample were some 170,000 clones; approximately 80% of them appeared once. Jointly, the top ten make up more than 3.5% of the sample.

The cohort consisted of 666 healthy bone marrow donors. All cohort members were sampled while nominally healthy, although unrecorded immune exposures were likely present. The donor tested CMV seropositive and was one of the 289 seropositive cohort members. Each donor provided a peripheral blood sample, and peripheral blood mononuclear cells were used for TCR beta sequencing. The Qiagen DNeasy Blood Extraction Kit was used to extract genomic DNA from the blood cell samples. Sequenced material: PBMCs. This receptor was taken from a man aged 30 to 39 in good health and CMV-seropositive. This chain joins TRBV7-9 to TRBJ1-5; the D segment cannot be called with confidence. Here is the DNA: TGTGCCAGCAGCTTAGTAGGAGTCGGCAGCAATCAGCCCCAGCATTTT. This is translated as CASSLVGVGSNQPQHF.